This T cell receptor beta chain was retrieved from a study of shared clonotypes between healthy human individuals. Whole-study context: CD4 naive and CD4 memory each took three plates per donor, while CD8 naive took two and CD8 memory one.

Clones were read by immunoSEQ multiplex PCR, and TCRdb kept only the in-frame ones, dropping some. Among about 660,000 clones listed, roughly 70% were seen once. The CDR3 has 17 amino acids. V lost 0 bases and J lost 7; bases outside the gene matches: 12. CDR1 is MNHEY and CDR2 is SMNVEV in the germline V gene (reference sequence). CD45RA-negative memory and CD45RA+ naive subsets were split from the CD4+ cells. This receptor was identified in a woman aged 25 to 39 in good health. Sequences were obtained from memory CD4+ T cells sorted from blood. The subset is: CD45RA-negative fraction. This chain uses TRBV27 with TRBJ2-3; 8 bases align to TRBD2. The CDR3: CASSLSSASGLVNTQYF. The CDR3 region has the DNA TGTGCCAGCAGTTTATCATCGGCTAGCGGGCTGGTAAATACGCAGTATTTT.